This TCR beta chain was sequenced during a study of blood T cell repertoires in COVID-19. Study-level background: Two negative PCRs, clearance, or symptom resolution were required of recovered Cohort 3 donors. COVID-19 samples collected from the United States, Italy and Spain covered acute and convalescent phases. PBMCs, B-cell-depleted T cells, or T cells provided the cDNA or gDNA that made up the material.

Unmatched junction bases numbered 2, after V lost 2 bases and J lost 7 bases. CDR1 ENHRY and CDR2 SYGVKD come from the germline V gene. CDR3 length: 14 residues. In the authors' workflow: From reference gene primer amplification, estimates of nucleated cell counts were derived. Sequenced by immunoSEQ multiplex PCR; TCRdb stores in-frame clones only, minus some. V, J and clone size are taken as reported in that table, and D and trimming were inferred from the DNA itself. The data show 350,000 to 400,000 clones, about 89% seen once. This clonotype originated in a man in his forties in a cohort exposed to, infected with or recovered from COVID-19 (not recorded which). What was sequenced was PBMCs or T cells enriched from blood (not recorded which). This chain joins TRBV10-3 and TRBJ1-5, with 10 bases identical to TRBD1. CDR3 sequence: CAISERTGGQPQHF. CDR3 DNA sequence: TGTGCCATCAGTGAGAGGACAGGGGGGCAGCCCCAGCATTTT.